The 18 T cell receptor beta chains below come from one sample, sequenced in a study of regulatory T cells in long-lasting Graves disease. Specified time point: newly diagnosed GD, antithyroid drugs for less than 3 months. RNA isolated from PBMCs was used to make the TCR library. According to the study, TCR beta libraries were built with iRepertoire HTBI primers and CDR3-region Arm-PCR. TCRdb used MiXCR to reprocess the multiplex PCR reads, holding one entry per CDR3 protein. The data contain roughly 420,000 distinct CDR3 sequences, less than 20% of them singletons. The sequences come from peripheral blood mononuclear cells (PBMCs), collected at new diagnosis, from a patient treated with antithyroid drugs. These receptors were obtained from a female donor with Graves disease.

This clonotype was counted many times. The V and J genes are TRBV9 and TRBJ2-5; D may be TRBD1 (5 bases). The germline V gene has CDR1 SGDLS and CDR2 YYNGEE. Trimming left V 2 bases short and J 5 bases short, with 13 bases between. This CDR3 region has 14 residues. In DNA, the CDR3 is TGTGCCAGCAGCGTCTCAGGGTCTAAGGAGACCCAGTACTTC. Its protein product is CASSVSGSKETQYF.

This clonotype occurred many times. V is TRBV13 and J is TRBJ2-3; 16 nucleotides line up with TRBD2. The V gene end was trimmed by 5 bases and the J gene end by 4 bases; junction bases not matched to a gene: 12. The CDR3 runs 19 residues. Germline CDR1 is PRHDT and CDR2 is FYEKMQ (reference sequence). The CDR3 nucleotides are TGTGCCAGCAGCCCCTGGGGGACTAGCGGGAGGGAAGCAGCAGATACGCAGTATTTT. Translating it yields CASSPWGTSGREAADTQYF. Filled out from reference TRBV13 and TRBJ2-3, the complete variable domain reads AAGVIQSPRHLIKEKRETATLKCYPIPRHDTVYWYQQGPGQDPQFLISFYEKMQSDKGSIPDRFSAQQFSDYHSELNMSSLELGDSALYFCASSPWGTSGREAADTQYFGPGTRLTVL.

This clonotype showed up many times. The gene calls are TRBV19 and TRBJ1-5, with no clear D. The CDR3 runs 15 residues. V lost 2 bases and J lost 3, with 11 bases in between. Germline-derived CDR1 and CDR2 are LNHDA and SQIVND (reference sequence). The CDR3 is CASSIQHVSNQPQHF. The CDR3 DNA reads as TGTGCCAGTAGTATACAGCACGTTTCCAATCAGCCCCAGCATTTT.

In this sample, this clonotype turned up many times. CDR3 in amino acids: CATSRSQQGAGGYTF. The DNA for the CDR3 is TGTGCCACCAGCAGATCCCAACAGGGGGCAGGTGGCTACACCTTC. V is TRBV15 and J is TRBJ1-2; 9 bases are shared with TRBD1. Germline V gene data show CDR1 as LNHNV and CDR2 as YYDKDF (reference sequence). Germline trimming cut 2 bases from V and 7 bases from J; bases unmatched to any gene: 8. The CDR3 contains 15 residues.

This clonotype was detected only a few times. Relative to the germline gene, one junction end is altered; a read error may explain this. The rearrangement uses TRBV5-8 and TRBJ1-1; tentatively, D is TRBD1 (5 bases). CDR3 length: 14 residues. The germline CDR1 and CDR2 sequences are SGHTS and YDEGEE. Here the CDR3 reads CASSWTPMNAEAFF. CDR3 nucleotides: TGTGCCAGCAGCTGGACACCCATGAACGCTGAAGCTTTCTTT. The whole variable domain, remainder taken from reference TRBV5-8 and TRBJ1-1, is EAGVTQSPTHLIKTRGQQATLRCSPISGHTSVYWYQQALGLGLQFLLWYDEGEERNRGNFPPRFSGRQFPNYSSELNVNALELEDSALYLCASSWTPMNAEAFFGQGTRLTVV.

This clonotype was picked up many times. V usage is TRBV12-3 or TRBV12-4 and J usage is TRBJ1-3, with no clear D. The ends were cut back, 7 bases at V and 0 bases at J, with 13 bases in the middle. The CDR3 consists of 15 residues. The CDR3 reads CASNFAQSSGNTIYF. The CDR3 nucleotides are TGTGCCAGCAATTTCGCCCAGAGCTCTGGAAACACCATATATTTT.

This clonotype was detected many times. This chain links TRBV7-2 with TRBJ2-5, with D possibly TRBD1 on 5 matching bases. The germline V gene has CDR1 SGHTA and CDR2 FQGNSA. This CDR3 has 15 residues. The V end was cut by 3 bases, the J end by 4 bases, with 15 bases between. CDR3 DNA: TGTGCCAGCAGCTTTAATCAGGGTTCCGGAGAGACCCAGTACTTC. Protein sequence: CASSFNQGSGETQYF.

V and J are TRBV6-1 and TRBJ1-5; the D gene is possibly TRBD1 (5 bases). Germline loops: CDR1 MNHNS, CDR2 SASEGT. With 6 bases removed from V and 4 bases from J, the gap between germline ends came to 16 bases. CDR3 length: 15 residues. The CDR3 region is CASRDGTGKNQPQHF. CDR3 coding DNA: TGTGCCAGCAGGGACGGGACGGGAAAGAATCAGCCCCAGCATTTT.

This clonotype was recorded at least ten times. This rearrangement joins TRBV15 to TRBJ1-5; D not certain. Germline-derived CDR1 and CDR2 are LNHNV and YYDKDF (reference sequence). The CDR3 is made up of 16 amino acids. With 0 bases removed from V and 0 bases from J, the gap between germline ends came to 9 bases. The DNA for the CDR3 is TGTGCCACCAGCAGAGATCCCTTCGTTAGCAATCAGCCCCAGCATTTT. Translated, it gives CATSRDPFVSNQPQHF.

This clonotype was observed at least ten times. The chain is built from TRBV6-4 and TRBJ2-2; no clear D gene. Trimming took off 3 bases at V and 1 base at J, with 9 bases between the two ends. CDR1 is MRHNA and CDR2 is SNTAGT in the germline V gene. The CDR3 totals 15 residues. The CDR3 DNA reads TGTGCCAGCAGTGATGGGCAGGTGAACACCGGGGAGCTGTTTTTT. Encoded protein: CASSDGQVNTGELFF.

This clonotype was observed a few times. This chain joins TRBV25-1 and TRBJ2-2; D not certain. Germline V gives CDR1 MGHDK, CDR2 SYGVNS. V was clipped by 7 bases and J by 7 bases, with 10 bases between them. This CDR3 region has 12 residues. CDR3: CASTPVHGELFF. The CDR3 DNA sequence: TGTGCCAGCACCCCAGTGCACGGGGAGCTGTTTTTT.

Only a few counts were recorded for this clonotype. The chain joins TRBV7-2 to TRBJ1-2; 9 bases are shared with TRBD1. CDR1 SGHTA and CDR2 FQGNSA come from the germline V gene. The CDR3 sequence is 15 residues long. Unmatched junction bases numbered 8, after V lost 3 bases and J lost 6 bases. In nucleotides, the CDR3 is TGTGCCAGCAGCTTCGGTTTTGGACAGGGGCATGGCTACACCTTC. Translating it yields CASSFGFGQGHGYTF. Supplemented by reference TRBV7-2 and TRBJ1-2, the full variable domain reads GAGVSQSPSNKVTEKGKDVELRCDPISGHTALYWYRQSLGQGLEFLIYFQGNSAPDKSGLPSDRFSAERTGGSVSTLTIQRTQQEDSAVYLCASSFGFGQGHGYTFGSGTRLTVV.

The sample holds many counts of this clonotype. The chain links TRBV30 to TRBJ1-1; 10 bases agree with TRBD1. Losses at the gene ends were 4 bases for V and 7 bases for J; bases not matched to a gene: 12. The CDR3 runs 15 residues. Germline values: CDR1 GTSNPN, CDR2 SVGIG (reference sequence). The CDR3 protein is CAWMPPDRGFSEAFF. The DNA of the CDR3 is TGTGCCTGGATGCCCCCGGACAGGGGGTTCAGTGAAGCTTTCTTT.

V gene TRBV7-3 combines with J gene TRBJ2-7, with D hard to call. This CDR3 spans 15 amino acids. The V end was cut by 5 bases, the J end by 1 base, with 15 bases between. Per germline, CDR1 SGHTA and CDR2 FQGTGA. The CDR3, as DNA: TGTGCCAGCAGCCCTGGTAGTGGGGAATCCTACGAGCAGTACTTC. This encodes CASSPGSGESYEQYF.

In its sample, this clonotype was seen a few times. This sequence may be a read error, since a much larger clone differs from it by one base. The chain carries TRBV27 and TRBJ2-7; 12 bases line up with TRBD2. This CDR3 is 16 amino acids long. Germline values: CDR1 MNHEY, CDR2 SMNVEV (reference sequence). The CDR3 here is CACSLTELAGGYEQYF. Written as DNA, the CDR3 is TGTGCCTGCAGTTTAACGGAACTAGCGGGAGGCTACGAGCAGTACTTC.

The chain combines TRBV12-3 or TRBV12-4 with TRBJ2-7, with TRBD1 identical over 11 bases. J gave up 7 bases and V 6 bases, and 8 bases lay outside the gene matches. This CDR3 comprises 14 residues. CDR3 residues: CASSTGTGGREQYF. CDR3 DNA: TGTGCCAGCAGCACCGGGACAGGGGGGAGGGAGCAGTACTTC.

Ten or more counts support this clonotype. Here the CDR3 DNA reads TGCAGTGCTAGAGATCTTATCAGTCCGGACTACGAGCAGTACTTC. Translated, it gives CSARDLISPDYEQYF. The chain couples TRBV20-1 to TRBJ2-7; no reliable D call. The ends were cut back, 0 bases at V and 3 bases at J, with 15 bases in the middle. The germline CDR1 and CDR2 sequences are DFQATT and SNEGSKA (reference sequence). This CDR3 has 15 residues.

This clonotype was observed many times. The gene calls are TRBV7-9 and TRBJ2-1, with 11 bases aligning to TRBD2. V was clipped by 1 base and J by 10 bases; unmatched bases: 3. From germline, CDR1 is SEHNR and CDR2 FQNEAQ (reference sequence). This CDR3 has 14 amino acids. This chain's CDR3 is CASSLGLAGPEQFF. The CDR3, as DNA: TGTGCCAGCAGCTTAGGACTAGCGGGGCCAGAGCAGTTCTTC.